This is a list of T cell receptor beta chains from one sample in a study of blood T cell repertoires in COVID-19. The protocol was immunoSEQ multiplex PCR, while the TCRdb copy is restricted to in-frame clones and leaves out a portion. This sample carries approximately 210,000 clones, 83% of them seen once, and the ten largest clones take roughly 2.7%. The material sequenced was peripheral blood. These receptors all stem from a woman in her 40s with active or convalescent COVID-19. Both conserved end residues are part of each CDR3. D genes are given only for firm matches. Size is omitted from some rows. Given values are once, few, many or a class for expanded clones.

- | - | TRBJ1-1 | TRBV30 | CAWSVSEEAFF | TGTGCCTGGAGTGTATCAGAAGAAGCTTTCTTT
- | - | TRBJ2-3 | TRBV30 | CACSDFTDTQYF | TGTGCCTGCTCGGACTTCACAGATACGCAGTATTTT
- | - | TRBJ2-3 | TRBV6-5 | CAGKRGGGTDTQYF | TGTGCCGGGAAAAGGGGGGGCGGCACAGATACGCAGTATTTT
- | - | TRBJ2-5 | TRBV12-3/TRBV12-4 | CASSLRETQYF | TGTGCCAGCAGTTTACGAGAGACCCAGTACTTC
- | - | TRBJ1-6 | TRBV27 | CASSFSSFFYSPLHF | TGTGCCAGCAGTTTCTCGTCGTTCTTTTATTCACCCCTCCACTTT
- | - | TRBJ2-7 | TRBV7-9 | CASSLQGGMSEQYF | TGTGCCAGCAGCTTACAGGGGGGAATGAGCGAGCAGTACTTC
- | - | TRBJ1-1 | TRBV10-3 | CAISVGGETEAFF | TGTGCCATCAGTGTCGGGGGGGAGACTGAAGCTTTCTTT
- | - | TRBJ2-1 | TRBV25-1 | CASSDFAGYNEQFF | TGTGCCAGCAGTGATTTCGCGGGATACAATGAGCAGTTCTTC
- | - | TRBJ2-6 | TRBV11-3 | CASSLVPLGRRGLVLTF | TGTGCCAGCAGCTTAGTCCCCCTCGGACGCCGAGGGCTCGTCCTGACTTTC
- | - | TRBJ2-2 | TRBV9 | CASSYTQGNTGELFF | TGTGCCAGCAGCTACACCCAGGGGAACACCGGGGAGCTGTTTTTT
- | TRBD2 | TRBJ2-3 | TRBV27 | CASSLAGGSDTQYF | TGTGCCAGTTCTCTAGCGGGGGGGTCAGATACGCAGTATTTT
once | - | TRBJ2-6 | TRBV4-3 | CASSQEVSSGANVLTF | TGCGCCAGCAGCCAAGAGGTCAGCTCTGGGGCCAACGTCCTGACTTTC
- | TRBD1 | TRBJ1-1 | TRBV4-2 | CASSQGPDRGERKNTEAFF | TGTGCCAGCAGCCAAGGACCTGACAGGGGGGAGAGAAAAAACACTGAAGCTTTCTTT
- | - | TRBJ1-3 | TRBV7-9 | CASSFDHYSSGNTIYF | TGTGCCAGCAGCTTTGATCACTATAGCTCTGGAAACACCATATATTTT
- | - | TRBJ2-3 | TRBV12-5 | CASGTSGGASMGTQYF | TGTGCTAGTGGCACCTCCGGCGGGGCGAGCATGGGAACGCAGTATTTT